This T cell receptor (beta chain) was sequenced in a study of CD8 T cells in ankylosing spondylitis (dated 2017 in TCRdb). For context, the study as a whole: The study profiled T cell receptor beta repertoires in healthy donors and ankylosing spondylitis patients to find disease-linked TCR variants. The whole study cohort included some 100 healthy donors and around 25 ankylosing spondylitis patients. Peripheral blood was sampled, and synovial fluid was additionally collected from ankylosing spondylitis patients. Findings and caveats that apply to the study as a whole: Blood from ankylosing spondylitis patients appeared to be characterized by a TCR beta motif composed of under 10 highly homologous amino acid variants. Some of the motif variants had been reported before in the synovial fluid and blood of reactive arthritis patients, a finding that suggests common disease-initiation mechanisms. The disease-linked clones had a CD8+ phenotype and were found at relatively low frequencies in peripheral blood. Significant enrichment of the disease-linked clones was reported in matched synovial fluid samples from ankylosing spondylitis patients.

The listed sequencing device is Illumina HiSeq 2500. TCR beta libraries were prepared by quantitative 5'-RACE with molecular barcodes. The paper's data handling went like this. A new computational method based on a probabilistic model of VDJ rearrangement was used to identify disease-linked TCR variants. TCRdb took the public reads, trimmed them with fastp at Q25, ran MiXCR for clone calling and kept in-frame beta chains. Duplicate CDR3 protein sequences are folded into a single record with the most common DNA and genes. TCRdb's processing, not the authors' own work, is the source of the V and J calls. The table for this sample lists roughly 700,000 distinct CDR3 sequences; around 19% of them were counted only once. Around 19% of the sample lies in the top ten. This clonotype was observed a few times. The specificity of this receptor is unknown. Nothing much larger sits one base from this clone, and base qualities are not available.

V loses 6 bases, J loses 5 bases, and the germline ends lie 11 bases apart. Taken from cysteine to phenylalanine, the CDR3 has 14 residues. Only CDR3 DNA is held: 42 bases, read in frame from base 1. This clonotype was sampled from a male donor with ankylosing spondylitis. Sequencing used blood, either unsorted or a sorted T cell fraction (not recorded which). In this chain, TRBV12-3 or TRBV12-4 is recombined with TRBJ1-6; the D gene remains uncertain. The CDR3 sequence is CASRPGLDNSPLHF. The nucleotide sequence reads as follows: TGTGCCAGCAGGCCCGGCCTGGATAATTCACCCCTCCACTTT.